The 18 T cell receptor beta chains listed next were all sequenced from one sample in a study of control samples from healthy donors and cancer patients (dated by TCRdb to 2019 to 2021). The method behind the library was the immunoSEQ multiplex PCR assay. TCRdb holds this immuneACCESS table with in-frame rearrangements only. Some clones are missing; in checked studies, unresolved V genes explain under half, and the rest has no known cause. Across this sample there are around 150,000 clones, with 89% seen only once. The leading ten clones occupy more than 4% of the sample. The source material was blood. The source of these receptors is a man aged 25 to 40 in good health.

The V and J genes are TRBV5-6 and TRBJ2-1; D remains ambiguous. Germline-derived CDR1 and CDR2 are SGHDT and YYEEEE. There are 11 residues in the CDR3. Trimming stripped 4 bases from V and 6 bases from J, with 5 bases between. The CDR3 spells CASSHTNEQFF. CDR3 bases: TGTGCCAGCAGCCACACCAATGAGCAGTTCTTC.

This clone was detected a few times. The sample has other DNA sequences that encode this CDR3 too. The rearrangement links TRBV2 to TRBJ1-5; D is unclear. V lost 3 bases and J lost 0, with 6 bases in between. The germline V gene has CDR1 SNHLY and CDR2 FYNNEI. The CDR3 runs 14 residues. The CDR3 sequence: CASSDSNSNQPQHF. Written as DNA, the CDR3 is TGTGCCAGCAGTGACAGCAATAGCAATCAGCCCCAGCATTTT.

The V and J genes are TRBV3-1 (or the pseudogene TRBV3-2) and TRBJ2-7, with TRBD1 matching 9 bases. The CDR3 runs to 15 residues. Per germline, CDR1 LGHDT and CDR2 YNNKEL (reference sequence). Unmatched junction bases numbered 3, after V lost 0 bases and J lost 3 bases. The CDR3: CASSQDKDRGYEQYF. CDR3 DNA: TGTGCCAGCAGCCAAGATAAGGACAGGGGCTACGAGCAGTACTTC.

The chain has TRBV5-1 and TRBJ2-5; D is possibly TRBD1 (6 bases). The germline CDR1 and CDR2 sequences are SGHRS and YFSETQ. The CDR3 spans 14 residues. Trimming pared 9 bases from V and 5 bases from J, leaving 20 bases between. The CDR3 DNA reads TGCGCCACCGCAGGTCAGGGGTCGAGGGAGACCCAGTACTTC. It yields the protein CATAGQGSRETQYF.

The chain has TRBV5-6 and TRBJ2-5; 7 bases agree with TRBD2. The CDR3 has 15 residues. Germline-derived CDR1 and CDR2 are SGHDT and YYEEEE. Losses at the gene ends were 4 bases for V and 2 bases for J; bases not matched to a gene: 8. CDR3 sequence: CASSSIGGWQETQYF. The CDR3 DNA follows: TGTGCCAGCAGCAGTATCGGGGGGTGGCAAGAGACCCAGTACTTC.

The rearrangement joins TRBV29-1 to TRBJ2-4; TRBD2 is a possible D gene (5 bases). V was clipped by 8 bases and J by 8 bases, with 19 bases between them. The V gene's germline CDR1 is SQVTM and CDR2 ANQGSEA. This CDR3 is built from 13 residues. CDR3 region: CSCWSGILDIQYF. In nucleotides, the CDR3 is TGCAGCTGTTGGTCGGGGATACTCGACATTCAGTACTTC.

The chain joins TRBV5-1 to TRBJ2-3; 13 bases match TRBD2. Trimming removed 4 bases from V and 3 bases from J; junction bases left unmatched: 5. The CDR3 loop spans 16 amino acids. The germline V gene has CDR1 SGHRS and CDR2 YFSETQ. This CDR3 is CASSPWTSGSTDTQYF. The DNA for the CDR3 is TGCGCCAGCAGCCCCTGGACTAGCGGGAGTACAGATACGCAGTATTTT.

V usage is TRBV4-1 and J usage is TRBJ2-7; D possibly matches TRBD1 or TRBD2 (5 bases each). Germline V gene data show CDR1 as MGHRA and CDR2 as YSYEKL. The CDR3 is 17 residues long. Trimming took off 4 bases at V and 0 bases at J, with 19 bases between the two ends. CDR3 amino acids: CASSPPQGPQSSYEQYF. CDR3 nucleotide sequence: TGCGCCAGCAGCCCCCCTCAGGGACCCCAGAGCTCCTACGAGCAGTACTTC.

The chain employs TRBV12-5 and TRBJ1-2; D is uncertain. The CDR3 loop spans 14 amino acids. V lost 3 bases to trimming and J lost 5 bases, with 13 bases between them. CDR1 and CDR2 from the germline V gene are LGHNT and FRNRAP. Here the CDR3 reads CASGFIGSGYGYTF. CDR3 in DNA: TGTGCTAGTGGTTTCATCGGGAGTGGTTATGGCTACACCTTC.

As regards this clone: Sequence at one end of the junction differs from germline and may be a read error. V and J are TRBV5-1 and TRBJ2-6, with unresolved D. The germline gives CDR1 SGHRS, CDR2 YFSETQ. The CDR3 spans 15 residues. The DNA of the CDR3 is TGCGCCAGCATATTGCAGCCCTCTGGGACCAACGTCCTGACTTTC. Protein: CASILQPSGTNVLTF.

V is TRBV15 and J is TRBJ2-5; TRBD1 agrees at 7 bases. Unmatched junction bases numbered 8, after V lost 5 bases and J lost 11 bases. The CDR3 runs 12 residues. From germline, CDR1 is LNHNV and CDR2 YYDKDF (reference sequence). The CDR3 coding sequence is TGTGCCACCAGCGGGGGACAGAGATTACAGTACTTC. This sequence encodes CATSGGQRLQYF. Using reference TRBV15 and TRBJ2-5 for the parts outside the CDR3, the full variable domain is DAMVIQNPRYQVTQFGKPVTLSCSQTLNHNVMYWYQQKSSQAPKLLFHYYDKDFNNEADTPDNFQSRRPNTSFCFLDIRSPGLGDTAMYLCATSGGQRLQYFGPGTRLLVL.

The chain has TRBV7-9 and TRBJ2-2; D might be TRBD2 (6 bases). The V end was cut by 0 bases, the J end by 3 bases, with 8 bases between. This CDR3 is 15 amino acids long. Per germline, CDR1 SEHNR and CDR2 FQNEAQ (reference sequence). The CDR3 sequence: CASSLASGDTGELFF. As DNA, the CDR3 is TGTGCCAGCAGCTTAGCTAGCGGCGACACCGGGGAGCTGTTTTTT.

CDR3 nucleotide sequence: TGTGCCAGCAGCCCCTTAGCGGGAGGGCCCGGAGATACGCAGTATTTT. Encoded protein: CASSPLAGGPGDTQYF. The chain employs TRBV7-9 and TRBJ2-3; TRBD2 agrees at 11 bases. The CDR3 runs to 16 residues. After removal of 5 bases from V and 5 bases from J, the junction contained 9 bases not matched to a gene. Germline-derived CDR1 and CDR2 are SEHNR and FQNEAQ (reference sequence).

V and J are TRBV6-5 and TRBJ1-5; 11 bases are a match to TRBD1. Germline V CDR1 and CDR2: MNHEY, SVGAGI. Trimming took 6 bases from V and 4 from J; bases not matched to a gene: 5. The length of the CDR3 is 15 residues. CDR3 DNA: TGTGCCAGCAGCCCGGGACAGGGGGTAAATCAGCCCCAGCATTTT. Translated, it gives CASSPGQGVNQPQHF.

The V call is TRBV3-1 (or the pseudogene TRBV3-2), the J call TRBJ1-2; D unresolved. Trimming cost V 1 base and J 6 bases, with 15 bases left between them. CDR1 is LGHDT and CDR2 is YNNKEL in the germline V gene (reference sequence). The CDR3 spans 15 residues. The CDR3 coding sequence is TGTGCCAGCAGCCAAGTTGTTGGGAGAATGGATGGCTACACCTTC. Its translation: CASSQVVGRMDGYTF.

V is TRBV5-1 and J is TRBJ1-2; maybe TRBD1 (5 bases). Germline V lookup: CDR1 SGHRS, CDR2 YFSETQ. The CDR3 extends over 15 amino acids. The germline V and J ends were trimmed by 5 bases and 8 bases, with 22 bases remaining between them. The CDR3 DNA follows: TGCGCCAGCAGTCGCAACCAGGGTGGGGGGAGCGGCTACACCTTC. Protein product: CASSRNQGGGSGYTF.

The rearrangement uses TRBV6-5 and TRBJ1-1, with TRBD1 as a possible D gene (6 bases). Germline CDR1 is MNHEY and CDR2 is SVGAGI. Trimming stripped 6 bases from V and 8 bases from J, with 13 bases between. The CDR3 runs to 12 residues. This chain's CDR3 is CASSRGQVEAFF. For the CDR3, the DNA is TGTGCCAGCAGCCGGGGACAAGTAGAAGCTTTCTTT.

V gene TRBV4-3 combines with J gene TRBJ1-4; TRBD1 might be the D (6 bases). With 0 bases removed from V and 5 bases from J, the gap between germline ends came to 13 bases. Germline V CDR1 and CDR2: LGHNA, YSLEER. CDR3 length equals 16 residues. The chain's CDR3 is CASSQDLGQSNEKLFF. CDR3 nucleotides: TGCGCCAGCAGCCAAGATTTAGGACAGTCAAATGAAAAACTGTTTTTT.